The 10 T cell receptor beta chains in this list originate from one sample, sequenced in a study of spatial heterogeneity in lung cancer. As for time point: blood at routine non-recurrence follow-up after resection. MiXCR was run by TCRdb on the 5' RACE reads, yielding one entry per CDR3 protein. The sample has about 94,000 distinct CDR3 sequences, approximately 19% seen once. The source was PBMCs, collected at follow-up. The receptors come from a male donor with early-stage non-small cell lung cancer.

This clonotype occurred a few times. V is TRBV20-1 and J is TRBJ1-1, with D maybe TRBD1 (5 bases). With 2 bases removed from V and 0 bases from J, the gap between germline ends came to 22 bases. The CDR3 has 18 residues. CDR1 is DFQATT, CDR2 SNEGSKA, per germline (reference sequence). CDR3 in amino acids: CSARIPGRDYTMNTEAFF. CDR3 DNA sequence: TGCAGTGCTAGAATCCCAGGCAGGGATTACACGATGAACACTGAAGCTTTCTTT.

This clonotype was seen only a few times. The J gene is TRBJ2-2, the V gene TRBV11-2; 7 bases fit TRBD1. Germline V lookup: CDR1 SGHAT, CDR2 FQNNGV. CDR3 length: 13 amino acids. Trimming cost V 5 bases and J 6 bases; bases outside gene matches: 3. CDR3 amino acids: CASSPGTAGELFF. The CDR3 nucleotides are TGTGCCAGCAGCCCAGGGACAGCCGGGGAGCTGTTTTTT.

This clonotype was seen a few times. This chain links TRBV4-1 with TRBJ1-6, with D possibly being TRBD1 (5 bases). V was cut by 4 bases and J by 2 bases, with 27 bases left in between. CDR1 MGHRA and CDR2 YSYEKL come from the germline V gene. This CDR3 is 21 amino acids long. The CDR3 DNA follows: TGCGCCAGCAGCCTACTAACCCCGGGACCGGGGCGGTTTGCCTATAATTCACCCCTCCACTTT. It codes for CASSLLTPGPGRFAYNSPLHF.

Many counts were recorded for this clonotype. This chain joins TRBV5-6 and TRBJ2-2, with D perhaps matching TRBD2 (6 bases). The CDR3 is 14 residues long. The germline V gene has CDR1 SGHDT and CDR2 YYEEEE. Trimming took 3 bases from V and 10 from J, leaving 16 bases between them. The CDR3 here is CASSSGLPGEELFF. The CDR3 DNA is TGTGCCAGCAGCTCGGGACTCCCCGGCGAGGAGCTGTTTTTT.

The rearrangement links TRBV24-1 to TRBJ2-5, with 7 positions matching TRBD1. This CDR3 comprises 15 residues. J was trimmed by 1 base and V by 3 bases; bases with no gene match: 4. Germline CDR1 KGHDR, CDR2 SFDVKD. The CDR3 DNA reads TGTGCCACCAGTGATCACAGGGGTTTCCAAGAGACCCAGTACTTC. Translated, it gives CATSDHRGFQETQYF.

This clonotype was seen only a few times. The chain's CDR3 is CATSPGGSAKNIQYF. CDR3 sequence (DNA): TGTGCCACCAGCCCAGGGGGCAGTGCCAAAAACATTCAGTACTTC. V usage is TRBV15 and J usage is TRBJ2-4, with TRBD1 identical over 8 bases. The CDR3 runs to 15 residues. The V gene's germline CDR1 is LNHNV and CDR2 YYDKDF (reference sequence). The J segment lost 1 base and the V segment lost 5 bases, leaving 4 bases of the junction unmatched. The entire variable domain, with the rest obtained from reference TRBV15 and TRBJ2-4, is as follows: DAMVIQNPRYQVTQFGKPVTLSCSQTLNHNVMYWYQQKSSQAPKLLFHYYDKDFNNEADTPDNFQSRRPNTSFCFLDIRSPGLGDTAMYLCATSPGGSAKNIQYFGAGTRLSVL.

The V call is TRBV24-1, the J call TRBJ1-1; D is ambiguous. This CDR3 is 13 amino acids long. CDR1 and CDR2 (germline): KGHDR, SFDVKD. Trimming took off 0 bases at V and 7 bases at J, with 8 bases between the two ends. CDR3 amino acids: CATSDLGGNEAFF. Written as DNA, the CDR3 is TGTGCCACCAGTGATTTGGGCGGAAATGAAGCTTTCTTT.

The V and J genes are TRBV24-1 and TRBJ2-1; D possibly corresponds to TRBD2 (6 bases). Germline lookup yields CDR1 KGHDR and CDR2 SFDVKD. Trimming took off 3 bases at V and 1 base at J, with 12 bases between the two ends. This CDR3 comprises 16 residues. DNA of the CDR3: TGTGCCACCAGTGATAGCATCGCGGGGTCCTACAATGAGCAGTTCTTC. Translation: CATSDSIAGSYNEQFF.

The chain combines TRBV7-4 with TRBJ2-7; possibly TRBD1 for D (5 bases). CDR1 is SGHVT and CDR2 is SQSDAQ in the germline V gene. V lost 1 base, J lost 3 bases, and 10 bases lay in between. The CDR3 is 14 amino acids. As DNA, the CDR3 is TGTGCCAGCAGCTTAGTCAACAGGTTCTACGAGCAGTACGTC. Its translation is CASSLVNRFYEQYV.

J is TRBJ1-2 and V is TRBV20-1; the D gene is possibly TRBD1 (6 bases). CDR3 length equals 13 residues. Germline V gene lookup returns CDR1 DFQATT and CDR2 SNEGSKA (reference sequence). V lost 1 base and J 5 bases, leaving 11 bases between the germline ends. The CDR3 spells CSARGTANYGYTF. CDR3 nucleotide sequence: TGCAGTGCTAGAGGGACAGCGAATTATGGCTACACCTTC.